The next 14 T cell receptor beta chains were all read from a single sample in a study of STAT5B mutations in CD4+ large granular lymphocyte leukemia. Here immunoSEQ multiplex PCR was the method, and the copy in TCRdb shows in-frame clones only, minus some. This sample carries under 40,000 clones, roughly 70% of them seen once, and the ten largest clones take roughly 0.44%. Sequenced: CD4+ T cells from blood buffy coats. The receptor source for this set is a human donor in good health.

The rearrangement links TRBV14 to TRBJ2-3; TRBD2 aligns across 11 bases. The CDR3 contains 16 residues. Trimming at V came to 5 bases and at J to 6 bases, leaving 10 bases not matched to a gene. From germline, CDR1 is SGHDN and CDR2 FVKESK. CDR3 sequence reads: CASSNRLAGMGDTQYF. The CDR3 DNA is TGTGCCAGCAGCAACCGACTAGCGGGGATGGGGGATACGCAGTATTTT.

This clone was observed a few times. V gene TRBV7-2 combines with J gene TRBJ1-1, with TRBD1 as a possible D gene (5 bases). Trimming left V 1 base short and J 10 bases short, with 13 bases between. The CDR3 extends over 13 amino acids. The germline CDR1 and CDR2 sequences are SGHTA and FQGNSA. CDR3 amino acids: CASSLDRLRGAFF. The CDR3 DNA reads TGTGCCAGCAGCTTAGATAGGCTAAGGGGAGCTTTCTTT.

The V gene is TRBV5-6, the J gene TRBJ2-7; 8 bases are a match to TRBD1. V dropped 4 bases and J dropped 0; count of bases not matched to a gene: 9. The germline gives CDR1 SGHDT, CDR2 YYEEEE. The length of the CDR3 is 16 residues. For the CDR3, the DNA is TGTGCCAGCAGCCCCGAGCAGGGGGCAGTCTCCTACGAGCAGTACTTC. Translating gives CASSPEQGAVSYEQYF.

This clone showed up just a few times. V gene TRBV11-2 combines with J gene TRBJ1-1; D remains unclear. V dropped 4 bases and J dropped 1 base, with 10 bases sitting between them. Germline CDR1 reads SGHAT; CDR2 reads FQNNGV. The CDR3 sequence is 14 residues long. The CDR3 loop is CASSSFPENTEAFF. CDR3 DNA: TGTGCCAGCAGCTCCTTCCCCGAGAACACTGAAGCTTTCTTT.

This chain joins TRBV5-4 and TRBJ2-5; 8 bases align to TRBD2. CDR1 is SGHNT, CDR2 YYREEE, per germline (reference sequence). V was pared by 0 bases and J by 5 bases, with 3 bases of the junction left unmatched. The CDR3 is made up of 14 amino acids. The CDR3 DNA sequence: TGTGCCAGCAGCTTGGGAGCGGGGGCGGAGACCCAGTACTTC. This codes for CASSLGAGAETQYF. The full variable domain, in which reference TRBV5-4 and TRBJ2-5 provide the parts outside the CDR3, is ETGVTQSPTHLIKTRGQQVTLRCSSQSGHNTVSWYQQALGQGPQFIFQYYREEENGRGNFPPRFSGLQFPNYSSELNVNALELDDSALYLCASSLGAGAETQYFGPGTRLLVL.

This clone was detected only once. The rearrangement uses TRBV6-1 and TRBJ2-7; 9 bases agree with TRBD1. J was trimmed by 3 bases and V by 6 bases; bases with no gene match: 9. This CDR3 has 15 residues. The germline CDR1 and CDR2 sequences are MNHNS and SASEGT. The CDR3 nucleotides read TGTGCCAGCAGAGGACCCGGGACAGGGTTCTACGAGCAGTACTTC. As protein: CASRGPGTGFYEQYF.

The chain has TRBV19 and TRBJ1-5, with TRBD1 matching over 8 bases. V shed 9 bases and J 7 bases; nucleotides not matched to a gene: 2. Looked up from germline, CDR1 is LNHDA and CDR2 is SQIVND (reference sequence). This CDR3 region has 11 residues. As DNA, the CDR3 is TGTGCCAGCGGACAGGGCCAGCCCCAGCATTTT. Translated, it gives CASGQGQPQHF.

V is TRBV9 and J is TRBJ1-1, with unresolved D. Germline V lookup: CDR1 SGDLS, CDR2 YYNGEE. V was shortened by 0 bases and J by 6 bases, with 15 bases between the two germline ends. The CDR3 consists of 15 residues. The CDR3, as DNA: TGTGCCAGCAGCGTAGAACTAGGCAGTTTAGCTGAAGCTTTCTTT. Protein: CASSVELGSLAEAFF.

This sequence joins TRBV6-4 and TRBJ2-1; tentatively, D is TRBD1 (6 bases). Germline assignment: CDR1 MRHNA and CDR2 SNTAGT. CDR3 length: 14 amino acids. Trimming pared 0 bases from V and 3 bases from J, leaving 6 bases between. CDR3 coding DNA: TGTGCCAGCAGTGACTCGGACAGCTACAATGAGCAGTTCTTC. It specifies CASSDSDSYNEQFF.

This chain uses TRBV11-2 with TRBJ2-4, with D perhaps TRBD2 (5 bases). CDR1 and CDR2 (germline): SGHAT, FQNNGV. This CDR3 is built from 14 residues. V gave up 5 bases and J gave up 9 bases, with 17 bases separating them. This chain's CDR3 is CASSLPSQRSIQYF. As DNA, the CDR3 is TGTGCCAGCAGCCTACCTAGCCAGCGGAGCATTCAGTACTTC.

The chain links TRBV5-5 to TRBJ1-1; a weak D match, TRBD1 (5 bases). This CDR3 spans 11 amino acids. Germline-derived CDR1 and CDR2 are SGHKS and YYEKEE (reference sequence). The V gene lost 6 bases and the J gene lost 5 bases, with 8 bases spanning the gap. CDR3 protein: CASTGLTEAFF. The CDR3 DNA is TGTGCCAGCACGGGACTTACTGAAGCTTTCTTT.

The V call is TRBV7-8, the J call TRBJ1-2; D remains ambiguous. CDR1 is SGHVS, CDR2 FQNEAQ, per germline. The CDR3 runs to 14 residues. V was shortened by 5 bases and J by 0 bases, with 10 bases between the two germline ends. CDR3: CASSLGHTNYGYTF. For the CDR3, the DNA is TGTGCCAGCAGCCTTGGTCACACTAACTATGGCTACACCTTC.

This chain connects TRBV2 to TRBJ2-5; 12 bases align to TRBD2. CDR1 is SNHLY and CDR2 is FYNNEI in the germline V gene. The CDR3 has 13 residues. The V and J ends lost 9 bases and 2 bases, in that order; junction bases with no gene match: 1. The CDR3 region is CARTSGGQETQYF. The DNA of the CDR3 is TGTGCCAGAACTAGCGGGGGGCAAGAGACCCAGTACTTC.

This clone has a handful of counts. The chain joins TRBV6-5 to TRBJ2-2; 11 bases are shared with TRBD1. V was clipped by 6 bases and J by 3 bases; unmatched bases: 0. This CDR3 comprises 14 residues. The germline V gene has CDR1 MNHEY and CDR2 SVGAGI. CDR3 bases: TGTGCCAGCAGGGGACAGGGGGACACCGGGGAGCTGTTTTTT. It specifies CASRGQGDTGELFF.